This TCR beta chain is drawn from a study of glioma-infiltrating T cells (dated by TCRdb to about 2016). For the wider study: The low-grade gliomas were WHO grade II oligodendrogliomas or astrocytomas, while the glioblastomas were WHO grade IV tumors sampled at initial diagnosis rather than at recurrent diagnosis. Before surgery, glioma patients were given dexamethasone for six or fewer days. The sequencing target for blood libraries was roughly 4- to 11-fold coverage of roughly 950,000 peripheral T cells. TCR alpha- and beta-chain repertoires were sequenced from glioma tissue, non-neoplastic brain tissue and matched peripheral blood mononuclear cells. To gauge divergence between tissue and blood T-cell populations, every tissue-infiltrating repertoire was compared against the peripheral blood repertoire from the same patient. The paired cohort was made up of three low-grade glioma patients, several primary glioblastoma patients and three non-glioma patients who contributed non-neoplastic brain tissue.

V sheds 2 bases and J sheds 6 bases, leaving 10 bases between their ends. The germline V gene provides CDR1 SGHTA and CDR2 FQGNSA. Counted from cysteine to phenylalanine, this CDR3 has 13 amino acids. The DNA shown is the 39-base CDR3, in frame from base 1. TCR alpha and beta CDR3 regions were amplified with the iRepertoire nested amplicon-rescue multiplex PCR (arm-PCR) platform from RNA. One-step reverse transcription and amplification used roughly 100-400 ng of tissue mRNA or PBMC total RNA as input. After bead purification, a secondary multiplex PCR added Illumina adapters, and libraries were gel-purified between 200 and 400 bp. The libraries contained internal 6-nucleotide barcodes that were used for demultiplexing. The libraries were sequenced on an Illumina MiSeq using 2x220 or 2x250 nucleotide paired-end reads. As for how the authors treated the data: Paired reads were merged using FLASH 1.2.11 and aligned with BWA-MEM to the GRCh37 human genome, and TRA and TRB reads were then extracted. V and J assignment used an IMGT-derived reference of cassette sequences and CDR3 motifs that included pseudogenes. Reads were translated in three frames, and productive CDR3s were defined by a C…FGXG motif without stop codons. Unique combinations of V-J cassette pair and CDR3 amino acid sequence were defined as clonotypes. Reads were filtered by Hamming distance, thresholded by each sample's sequence error rate in mapped regions. TCRdb took the public reads, trimmed them with fastp at Q25, ran MiXCR for clone calling and kept in-frame beta chains. Rows are unified per CDR3 protein, each entry keeping the most common DNA and genes. The V and J calls reflect TCRdb's pipeline rather than the authors' work. For this sample there are 300,000 to 450,000 distinct CDR3 sequences; about 40% appear just once. The biggest ten clones account for about 11% of the sample.

Of note for this clonotype: This clone's antigen is unknown. Being one base from a much bigger clone, this may be a read error.

Surgical brain or tumor specimens were cryofrozen in liquid nitrogen immediately after resection, and peripheral blood cells were collected concurrently. Overall results and qualifications from the work: Group comparisons were based on small numbers of patients: three non-neoplastic, three low-grade glioma and several glioblastoma patients. Patients with low tissue-blood divergence were marked by a signature set of shared blood CDR3 motifs, and that set was depleted in highly divergent patients. In non-neoplastic patients, VJ-independent divergence between tissue and blood fell below expectation, whereas in all gliomas, and especially in low-grade gliomas, the divergence rose above expectation. Only a very small number of CDR3 sequences turned up in both tissue and blood, a result put down to high CDR3 diversity combined with limited sampling.

Material: glioma tissue, nonneoplastic brain tissue, or PBMCs (not recorded which). This chain is built from TRBV7-2 and TRBJ2-5; a tentative D call is TRBD1 (6 bases match). The receptor was isolated from a human donor with low-grade glioma or glioblastoma, undergoing nonglioma brain surgery, or in good health (not recorded which). At the DNA level, the sequence is TGTGCCAGCAGCTTACAGGGGCAAAAGACCCAGTACTTC. It translates to CASSLQGQKTQYF.